The T cell receptor beta chain described here comes from a study of blood T cell repertoires in COVID-19. Study information: Samples came from the United States, Italy and Spain, spanning acute and convalescent COVID-19. T cells, B-cell-depleted T cells, or PBMCs supplied cDNA or gDNA.

Study processing details: Estimates of nucleated cell counts were drawn from the amplification of reference gene primers. Method: immunoSEQ multiplex PCR; TCRdb's copy keeps in-frame clones and lacks some. The DNA gave D and trimming, while V, J and clone size come from that table. The sample includes 270,000 or so clones, more than 70% of them seen just once. The CDR3 runs to 16 residues. CDR1 is MNHEY and CDR2 is SVGAGI in the germline V gene. After removal of 2 bases from V and 7 bases from J, the junction contained 6 bases not matched to a gene. The rearrangement uses TRBV6-5 and TRBJ2-1; 12 nucleotides match TRBD2. The receptor's source is a woman between 18 and 29 years old with acute or convalescent COVID-19. Sequencing was done on a sample of peripheral blood. In nucleotides, the CDR3 is TGTGCCAGCAGTTACGTGGGACTAGCGGGTGTAAATGAGCAGTTCTTC. This codes for CASSYVGLAGVNEQFF.